These 32 T cell receptor beta chains were all obtained from the same sample, sequenced in a study of early T cells in non-severe SARS-CoV-2 infection. TCRdb re-derived calls from the 5' RACE reads in MiXCR, one entry per CDR3 protein. The sample has 45,000 to 65,000 distinct CDR3 sequences, about 9.1% seen once. The sample comprised whole blood. The origin of the receptors is an adult who was a healthcare worker with PCR-confirmed SARS-CoV-2 infection or an uninfected control (not recorded which).

This chain connects TRBV6-6 to TRBJ1-2; a weak D match, TRBD1 (6 bases). The CDR3 extends over 16 amino acids. CDR1 and CDR2 from the germline V gene are MNHNY and SVGAGI (reference sequence). The V end was cut by 5 bases, the J end by 4 bases, with 20 bases between. CDR3 sequence (DNA): TGTGCCAGCAGTCCAACAGAGGGGGGGAGCCTCTATGGCTACACCTTC. Protein sequence: CASSPTEGGSLYGYTF.

This clonotype was recorded many times. This chain connects TRBV14 to TRBJ1-4; 9 bases map to TRBD1. Germline values: CDR1 SGHDN, CDR2 FVKESK. This CDR3 is built from 14 residues. V lost 1 base to trimming and J lost 8 bases; unmatched junction nucleotides: 2. CDR3 DNA: TGTGCCAGCAGCCAAGTGGGACAGGGAGAAAAACTGTTTTTT. It specifies CASSQVGQGEKLFF.

This clonotype showed up many times. The CDR3: CASSLMARGNSPLHF. For the CDR3, the DNA is TGTGCCAGCAGCTTAATGGCCAGGGGAAATTCACCCCTCCACTTT. V and J are TRBV7-3 and TRBJ1-6, with D possibly TRBD1 on 6 matching bases. Germline V gene sequence: CDR1 SGHTA, CDR2 FQGTGA. V lost 1 base, J lost 7 bases, and 11 bases lay in between. This CDR3 has 15 residues.

The table lists this clonotype with many counts. V and J are TRBV11-3 and TRBJ2-2; no clear D gene. Between the trimmed V and J ends, which lost 3 bases and 7 bases, there was a span of 9 bases. This CDR3 region has 13 residues. Germline assignment: CDR1 SGHNT and CDR2 YENEEA. CDR3 amino acids: CASSFAAGGELFF. In nucleotides, the CDR3 is TGTGCCAGCAGCTTTGCAGCAGGCGGGGAGCTGTTTTTT.

This clonotype was seen at least ten times. The chain combines TRBV7-9 with TRBJ2-7; D tentatively reads TRBD1 or TRBD2 (5 bases each). Germline CDR1 is SEHNR and CDR2 is FQNEAQ (reference sequence). This CDR3 has 15 residues. Trimming pared 0 bases from V and 0 bases from J, leaving 9 bases between. CDR3 residues: CASSLAMGVSYEQYF. The CDR3 DNA is TGTGCCAGCAGCTTAGCCATGGGGGTCTCCTACGAGCAGTACTTC.

This clonotype has a count of ten or more. The V and J genes are TRBV7-3 and TRBJ2-7; 8 bases are shared with TRBD1. The CDR3 is made up of 16 amino acids. The germline V gene has CDR1 SGHTA and CDR2 FQGTGA. With V trimmed by 5 bases and J by 4 bases, 13 bases remained unmatched. The DNA of the CDR3 is TGTGCCAGCAGCCCCACCGGTGGGCAGGGGGCATACGAGCAGTACTTC. It codes for CASSPTGGQGAYEQYF.

This clonotype has ten or more counts. The chain combines TRBV7-9 with TRBJ1-1; no firm D call. This CDR3 spans 11 amino acids. Deletions cut 7 bases from V and 6 bases from J, with 9 bases between. Germline lookup yields CDR1 SEHNR and CDR2 FQNEAQ (reference sequence). CDR3 in amino acids: CASTPRAEAFF. CDR3 DNA: TGTGCCAGCACCCCCCGCGCTGAAGCTTTCTTT.

This sequence joins TRBV6-2 or TRBV6-3 and TRBJ2-3; 10 bases map to TRBD2. This CDR3 spans 14 amino acids. V lost 5 bases, J lost 4 bases, and 3 bases stayed unmatched. CDR1 MNHEY and CDR2 SVGEGT come from the germline V gene. CDR3 DNA: TGTGCCAGCAGTCTAGCGGGAGTAGCAGATACGCAGTATTTT. As protein: CASSLAGVADTQYF.

The table lists this clonotype with many counts. V is TRBV18 and J is TRBJ2-2; D not certain. The CDR3 has 16 amino acids. Germline V gene sequence: CDR1 KGHSH, CDR2 LQKENI. Between the trimmed V and J ends, which lost 2 bases and 5 bases, there was a span of 15 bases. CDR3 coding DNA: TGTGCCAGCTCACCAATCACCCTTTCCGGAACCGGGGAGCTGTTTTTT. Translating gives CASSPITLSGTGELFF. The variable domain in full, completed from reference TRBV18 and TRBJ2-2, reads NAGVMQNPRHLVRRRGQEARLRCSPMKGHSHVYWYRQLPEEGLKFMVYLQKENIIDESGMPKERFSAEFPKEGPSILRIQQVVRGDSAAYFCASSPITLSGTGELFFGEGSRLTVL.

In its sample, this clonotype was seen many times. This sequence joins TRBV7-9 and TRBJ2-3; D gene ambiguous. CDR1 and CDR2 from the germline V gene are SEHNR and FQNEAQ (reference sequence). CDR3 size: 13 residues. V was cut by 3 bases and J by 9 bases, with 13 bases left in between. CDR3 residues: CASSLDGFGTQYF. CDR3 DNA sequence: TGTGCCAGCAGCTTGGACGGTTTTGGGACGCAGTATTTT.

The rearrangement links TRBV4-1 to TRBJ1-3; TRBD1 aligns across 7 bases. The CDR3 is 15 residues long. Trimming at V came to 6 bases and at J to 0 bases, leaving 5 bases not matched to a gene. The germline CDR1 and CDR2 sequences are MGHRA and YSYEKL. The CDR3 sequence is CASSGTVSSGNTIYF. CDR3 in DNA: TGCGCCAGCAGTGGGACAGTTAGCTCTGGAAACACCATATATTTT.

This clonotype appeared many times. This chain joins TRBV6-2 or TRBV6-3 and TRBJ1-1, with unresolved D. Trimming removed 8 bases from V and 0 bases from J, with 7 bases in between. The CDR3 extends over 12 amino acids. Germline V gene lookup returns CDR1 MNHEY and CDR2 SVGEGT. CDR3 amino acids: CASRQLNTEAFF. CDR3 DNA sequence: TGTGCCAGCCGCCAACTGAACACTGAAGCTTTCTTT.

This clonotype was found many times. This sequence joins TRBV6-2 or TRBV6-3 and TRBJ2-7; no firm D call. The V gene lost 0 bases and the J gene lost 6 bases, with 9 bases spanning the gap. CDR3 length: 13 amino acids. Germline V CDR1 and CDR2: MNHEY, SVGEGT. CDR3 in amino acids: CASSYSRVSEQYF. The CDR3 region has the DNA TGTGCCAGCAGTTACTCCCGTGTCTCCGAGCAGTACTTC.

There are many counts of this clonotype. The CDR3 DNA reads TGTGCCAGCAGCCTCGAGTCGATGGGGCAGTACTTC. It specifies CASSLESMGQYF. The V call is TRBV7-9, the J call TRBJ2-7; D unclear. Looked up from germline, CDR1 is SEHNR and CDR2 is FQNEAQ (reference sequence). This CDR3 is built from 12 residues. V was trimmed by 5 bases and J by 9 bases, leaving 14 bases between them.

This clonotype was counted only a few times. The V gene is TRBV20-1, the J gene TRBJ2-3; 7 bases agree with TRBD2. Germline-derived CDR1 and CDR2 are DFQATT and SNEGSKA (reference sequence). The CDR3 has 16 residues. V was pared by 4 bases and J by 2 bases, with 12 bases of the junction left unmatched. The CDR3 protein is CSATILREGLTDTQYF. CDR3 sequence (DNA): TGCAGTGCTACCATCCTAAGGGAGGGGCTCACAGATACGCAGTATTTT.

The table lists this clonotype with many counts. The rearrangement joins TRBV27 to TRBJ1-5; D unresolved. The germline V and J ends were trimmed by 3 bases and 6 bases, with 12 bases remaining between them. The CDR3 is 14 residues long. Germline lookup yields CDR1 MNHEY and CDR2 SMNVEV (reference sequence). CDR3 nucleotides: TGTGCCAGCAGTTTTACGGCAGGCCCTCAGCCCCAGCATTTT. Protein product: CASSFTAGPQPQHF.

This chain joins TRBV2 and TRBJ2-2; D call uncertain. With 1 base removed from V and 1 base from J, the gap between germline ends came to 7 bases. This CDR3 has 15 residues. CDR1 SNHLY and CDR2 FYNNEI come from the germline V gene. CDR3 DNA: TGTGCCAGCAGTGAAGAGGCAGGGAACACCGGGGAGCTGTTTTTT. Translation: CASSEEAGNTGELFF. Together with reference TRBV2 and TRBJ2-2, the CDR3 gives the full variable domain: EPEVTQTPSHQVTQMGQEVILRCVPISNHLYFYWYRQILGQKVEFLVSFYNNEISEKSEIFDDQFSVERPDGSNFTLKIRSTKLEDSAMYFCASSEEAGNTGELFFGEGSRLTVL.

The chain uses TRBV29-1 and TRBJ2-7; a weak D match, TRBD1 (5 bases). The CDR3 has 12 amino acids. Germline CDR1 and CDR2: SQVTM and ANQGSEA. The V end lost 4 bases, the J end lost 0 bases, and 7 bases lay between the germline ends. CDR3 DNA: TGCAGCGTTGGCAGGGACTCCTACGAGCAGTACTTC. Its protein product is CSVGRDSYEQYF.

This clonotype was detected ten times or more. The chain joins TRBV7-2 to TRBJ2-2, with D perhaps matching TRBD1 or TRBD2 (6 bases each). The CDR3 length is 16 residues. V lost 2 bases, J lost 6 bases, and 16 bases lay in between. CDR1 is SGHTA, CDR2 FQGNSA, per germline. CDR3 DNA: TGTGCCAGCAGCTTAAGGGGGACTCCTCCGGCCGGGGAGCTGTTTTTT. This translates into CASSLRGTPPAGELFF.

This clonotype has ten or more counts. This chain uses TRBV27 with TRBJ2-7, with D tentatively TRBD2 (6 bases). The V end lost 2 bases, the J end lost 1 base, and 15 bases lay between the germline ends. The CDR3 contains 16 residues. CDR1 and CDR2 from the germline V gene are MNHEY and SMNVEV (reference sequence). The CDR3 protein is CASSLKSGGYSYEQYF. For the CDR3, the DNA is TGTGCCAGCAGTTTAAAGTCTGGGGGGTATTCCTACGAGCAGTACTTC.

This chain uses TRBV13 with TRBJ2-7; D is uncertain. Germline CDR1 PRHDT, CDR2 FYEKMQ (reference sequence). CDR3 length: 14 residues. Trimming stripped 0 bases from V and 5 bases from J, with 11 bases between. The CDR3 region has the DNA TGTGCCAGCAGCTTAGGCCTGTCAAGGGACGAGCAGTACTTC. Protein: CASSLGLSRDEQYF.

This clonotype has at least ten counts. The rearrangement uses TRBV29-1 and TRBJ2-1, with 9 bases fitting TRBD1. The J segment lost 8 bases and the V segment lost 6 bases, leaving 5 bases of the junction unmatched. The CDR3 consists of 12 residues. Germline CDR1 SQVTM, CDR2 ANQGSEA. The CDR3 sequence: CSVPGQGYEQFF. DNA of the CDR3: TGCAGCGTCCCGGGACAGGGATATGAGCAGTTCTTC.

This sequence joins TRBV14 and TRBJ2-1, with D maybe TRBD2 (5 bases). The length of the CDR3 is 16 residues. Germline V lookup: CDR1 SGHDN, CDR2 FVKESK. The V and J ends lost 0 bases and 0 bases respectively, with 9 bases between them. In nucleotides, the CDR3 is TGTGCCAGCAGCCAAGAACGTAGCGACTCCTACAATGAGCAGTTCTTC. Translated, it gives CASSQERSDSYNEQFF.

This clonotype was detected ten times or more. The V and J genes are TRBV29-1 and TRBJ2-1; weak D call: TRBD1 (6 bases). Trimming left V 8 bases short and J 6 bases short, with 11 bases between. The germline V gene encodes CDR1 SQVTM and CDR2 ANQGSEA. This CDR3 is built from 11 residues. The DNA for the CDR3 is TGCAGCTCAGGACAGTTCAATGAGCAGTTCTTC. This sequence encodes CSSGQFNEQFF.

The sample holds many counts of this clonotype. V usage is TRBV4-1 and J usage is TRBJ2-3, with 9 bases lining up with TRBD2. This CDR3 has 15 amino acids. CDR1 and CDR2 (germline): MGHRA, YSYEKL. V was pared by 4 bases and J by 4 bases, with 6 bases of the junction left unmatched. The CDR3 reads CASSPGLAYADTQYF. CDR3 sequence (DNA): TGCGCCAGCAGCCCCGGACTAGCGTACGCAGATACGCAGTATTTT.

In its sample, this clonotype was seen many times. The gene calls are TRBV20-1 and TRBJ2-1, with 13 bases identical to TRBD2. After removal of 5 bases from V and 9 bases from J, the junction contained 10 bases not matched to a gene. CDR3 size: 15 residues. Germline V CDR1 and CDR2: DFQATT, SNEGSKA (reference sequence). The CDR3 sequence is CSAGSGTSGKSEQFF. The CDR3 coding sequence is TGCAGTGCTGGTTCCGGGACTAGCGGGAAGAGTGAGCAGTTCTTC.

Many counts were recorded for this clonotype. The chain uses TRBV7-9 and TRBJ2-1; TRBD2 aligns across 10 bases. The CDR3 contains 16 residues. Trimming removed 5 bases from V and 4 bases from J; junction bases left unmatched: 8. Germline assignment: CDR1 SEHNR and CDR2 FQNEAQ (reference sequence). CDR3 sequence: CASSLVAGGLYNEQFF. CDR3 DNA sequence: TGTGCCAGCAGCCTCGTAGCGGGAGGACTATACAATGAGCAGTTCTTC.

This clonotype was recorded at least ten times. The rearrangement joins TRBV6-5 to TRBJ1-1, with 8 bases that match TRBD1. Germline V gene data show CDR1 as MNHEY and CDR2 as SVGAGI. The CDR3 has 15 residues. V lost 7 bases and J lost 1; bases outside the gene matches: 8. The CDR3 loop reads CASNIDRGSNTEAFF. The CDR3 DNA is TGTGCCAGCAACATAGACAGGGGCTCGAACACTGAAGCTTTCTTT.

This clonotype was seen many times. The chain carries TRBV2 and TRBJ2-3; 9 nucleotides agree with TRBD1. The CDR3 is made up of 14 amino acids. With 3 bases clipped from V and 6 bases from J, the junction kept 4 bases outside the gene matches. Germline V CDR1 and CDR2: SNHLY, FYNNEI. The chain's CDR3 is CASSEGQGGDTQYF. CDR3 nucleotides: TGTGCCAGCAGTGAGGGACAGGGTGGGGATACGCAGTATTTT. The entire variable domain, with the rest obtained from reference TRBV2 and TRBJ2-3, is as follows: EPEVTQTPSHQVTQMGQEVILRCVPISNHLYFYWYRQILGQKVEFLVSFYNNEISEKSEIFDDQFSVERPDGSNFTLKIRSTKLEDSAMYFCASSEGQGGDTQYFGPGTRLTVL.

J is TRBJ1-4 and V is TRBV5-1; D might be TRBD1 (6 bases). Deletions cut 7 bases from V and 11 bases from J, with 12 bases between. In germline, CDR1 is SGHRS, CDR2 YFSETQ. The CDR3 totals 11 residues. The CDR3 nucleotides read TGCGCCAGCTTGGATCAGGGGAAACTGTTTTTT. Translating gives CASLDQGKLFF.

The sample holds many counts of this clonotype. The V gene is TRBV3-1, the J gene TRBJ1-6; possibly TRBD1 for D (5 bases). CDR3 length equals 15 residues. Germline CDR1 LGHDT, CDR2 YNNKEL (reference sequence). The V and J ends lost 3 bases and 1 base respectively, with 7 bases between them. The CDR3 region is CASSHGASYNSPLHF. The CDR3 DNA follows: TGTGCCAGCAGCCACGGGGCATCCTATAATTCACCCCTCCACTTT.

This clonotype occurred many times. The chain combines TRBV7-9 with TRBJ1-6; D is possibly TRBD1 (5 bases). V was shortened by 2 bases and J by 5 bases, with 13 bases between the two germline ends. The germline CDR1 and CDR2 sequences are SEHNR and FQNEAQ (reference sequence). CDR3 length: 16 residues. The CDR3 protein is CASSLWGSGDNSPLHF. The CDR3 bases are TGTGCCAGCAGCTTATGGGGGAGTGGAGATAATTCACCCCTCCACTTT.